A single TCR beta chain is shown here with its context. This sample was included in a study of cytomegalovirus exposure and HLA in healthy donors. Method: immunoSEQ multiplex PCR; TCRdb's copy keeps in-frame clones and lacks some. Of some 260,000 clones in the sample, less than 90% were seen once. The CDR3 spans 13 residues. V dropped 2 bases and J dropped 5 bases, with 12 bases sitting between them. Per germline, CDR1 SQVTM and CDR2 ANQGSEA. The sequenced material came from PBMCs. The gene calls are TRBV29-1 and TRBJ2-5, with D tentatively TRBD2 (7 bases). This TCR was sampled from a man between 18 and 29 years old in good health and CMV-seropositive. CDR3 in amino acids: CSVERGGPETQYF. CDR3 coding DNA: TGCAGCGTTGAAAGGGGGGGTCCCGAGACCCAGTACTTC.